This T cell receptor (beta chain) was sequenced during a study of T and B cells in COVID-19 patients. By sample share, this clonotype is medium-sized (0.01 to 0.1%). TRB rearrangements were amplified by multiplex PCR with BIOMED2 TRB-A/B primers. TCRdb itself ran the multiplex PCR reads through MiXCR, one entry per CDR3 protein. The sample lists 9,000 to 13,000 distinct CDR3 sequences, 30% occurring once. Each TRB amplification used about 220-500 ng of genomic DNA from blood. Germline loops: CDR1 SQVTM, CDR2 ANQGSEA. There are 20 residues in the CDR3. V lost 6 bases to trimming and J lost 1 base, with 30 bases between them.

V usage is TRBV29-1 and J usage is TRBJ2-2, with D maybe TRBD2 (6 bases). Sequenced input: blood. This receptor was identified in a human donor with active COVID-19. The CDR3 protein is CSVQNGAGRERAGNTGELFF. In DNA, the CDR3 is TGCAGCGTACAAAACGGAGCTGGGCGGGAAAGGGCCGGGAACACCGGGGAGCTGTTTTTT.